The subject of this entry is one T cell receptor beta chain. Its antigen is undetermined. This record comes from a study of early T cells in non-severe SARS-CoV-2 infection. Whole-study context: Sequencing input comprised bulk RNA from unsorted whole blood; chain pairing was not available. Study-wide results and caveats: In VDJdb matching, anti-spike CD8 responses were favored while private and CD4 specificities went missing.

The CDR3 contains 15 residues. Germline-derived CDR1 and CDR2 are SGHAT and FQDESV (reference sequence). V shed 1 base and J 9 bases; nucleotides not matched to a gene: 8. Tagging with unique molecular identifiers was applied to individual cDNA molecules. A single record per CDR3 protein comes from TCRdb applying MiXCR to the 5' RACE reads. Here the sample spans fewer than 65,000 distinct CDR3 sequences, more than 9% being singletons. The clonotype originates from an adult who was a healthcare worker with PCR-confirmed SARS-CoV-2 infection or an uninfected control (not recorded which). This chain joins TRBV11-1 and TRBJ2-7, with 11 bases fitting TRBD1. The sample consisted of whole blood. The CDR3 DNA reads TGTGCCAGCAGCTTAGGCACTGGACAGGGGGCCTCGCAGTACTTC. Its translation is CASSLGTGQGASQYF. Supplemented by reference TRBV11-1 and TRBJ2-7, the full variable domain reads EAEVAQSPRYKITEKSQAVAFWCDPISGHATLYWYRQILGQGPELLVQFQDESVVDDSQLPKDRFSAERLKGVDSTLKIQPAELGDSAMYLCASSLGTGQGASQYFGPGTRLTVT.